The rows below give T cell receptor beta chains drawn from one sample of a study of cytomegalovirus exposure and HLA in healthy donors. The data were produced by immunoSEQ multiplex PCR, yet TCRdb's version contains in-frame clones alone and is incomplete. This sample has around 63,000 clones; 60% to 80% occur once, and the top ten carry approximately 7.6%. Sequenced sample: PBMCs. These receptors all stem from a man in his sixties in good health and CMV-seropositive. Both conserved end residues are part of each CDR3. The D gene is left open where the match is weak.

TRBV13,-,CASSLAGAWGYTF
TRBV27,TRBD1,CASSPQGAEQFF
TRBV6-5,TRBD2,CASSQGGVYEQYF
TRBV7-9,-,CASSSVMAGEGIQYF
TRBV9,-,CASSLGGAVSGNTIYF
TRBV19,-,CASSTSGMLLDEKLFF
TRBV29-1,TRBD1,CSAVSGTGISETQYF
TRBV6-5,TRBD1,CASSPRQGFTEAFF
TRBV5-8,TRBD1,CASSLEGTARLEAFF
TRBV14,TRBD2,CASSQGILRGGSYEQYF
TRBV7-2,TRBD1,CASSTDRGRGYTF
TRBV7-9,TRBD2,CASSLGLAGAADTQYF
TRBV5-4,TRBD2,CASSWGLAGSPYEQYF
TRBV18,-,CASSPLQGNTEAFF
TRBV5-4,TRBD2,CASSIREGETQYF
TRBV9,TRBD1,CASSEGALGAGELFF
TRBV5-6,-,CASSLLATGELFF
TRBV4-1,TRBD1,CASSHGQASIYEQYF
TRBV7-9,-,CASSSLTGEGSYNEQFF
TRBV2,TRBD2,CASSELAGGSTGELFF
TRBV5-1,TRBD1,CASSLGGQGRYEKLFF
TRBV5-1,-,CASSLAGTLTGANVLTF
TRBV5-1,TRBD1,CASSSGTGGSGELFF
TRBV7-9,TRBD1,CASSHPRDRDHYGYTF
TRBV5-6,-,CASSLMRERTPSSYEQYF
TRBV13,TRBD1,CASSYNRDRAHEQYF
TRBV29-1,TRBD2,CSVEGSLAGSNEQFF
TRBV14,-,CASSQGASTDTQYF
TRBV6-5,TRBD1,CASSSGTGRGRPQHF
TRBV9,-,CASSAASGGDEAFF
TRBV2,TRBD2,CASSASGSSYNEQFF
TRBV19,TRBD1,CASSPGTGNEQFF
TRBV2,-,CASDTAGANVLTF
TRBV11-2,-,CASSLVTVRAYEQYF
TRBV2,-,CASSEGGAIYEQYF
TRBV7-9,-,CSSSLTFYEQYF
TRBV11-3,-,CASSLEQGLNTQYF
TRBV5-8,-,CASSLVSQGSYNEQFF
TRBV5-8,TRBD1,CASSLEDRVRQGTQYF
TRBV27,-,CASTLGVGTYNEQFF
TRBV29-1,-,CSVGSSYEQYF
TRBV21-1,-,CASSSWDRSREEAFF
TRBV19,-,CASSRGMQETQYF
TRBV5-8,TRBD1,CASSLGQGAIPNYGYTF
TRBV5-1,-,CASSLGRNTGELFF
TRBV5-1,-,CASSSQRGETQYF
TRBV5-1,-,CASSSDWTDNGYTF
TRBV6-5,-,CASSRDSNQPQHF
TRBV7-8,TRBD1,CASSHTRQGASDIYGYTF
TRBV7-8,-,CASSSPSGGRYGYTF
TRBV11-3,TRBD1,CASSLTRPGQGFYNEQFF
TRBV7-9,TRBD2,CSSSLPTLAGSYNEQFF
TRBV6-1,-,CASKLTASTDTQYF
TRBV29-1,-,CSVQASGANVLTF
TRBV6-1,-,CASSLRQYDQPQHF
TRBV28,TRBD1,CASSLGQGYRSPLHF
TRBV5-4,-,CASSFGAEETQYF